A single sample gave rise to the 24 T cell receptor beta chains below, sequenced in a study of sequential checkpoint blockade in melanoma. The treatment here: randomized to nivolumab then ipilimumab (arm A) or the reverse (arm B). Clones were read by immunoSEQ multiplex PCR, and TCRdb kept only the in-frame ones, dropping some. Found here are 10,000 to 13,000 clones, around 69% of them singletons; the top ten hold over 25%. The sample consisted of CD8+ T cells sorted from blood (inferred from file names), taken from a patient given nivolumab and ipilimumab in sequence. The receptors come from a human donor with melanoma.

The rearrangement uses TRBV21-1 and TRBJ2-7; the table gives TRBD1 as D, unverified against the DNA. TRBV21-1 is listed as a pseudogene. The CDR3 totals 14 residues. CDR3 coding DNA: TGTGCCAGCAGCAAAGCCTGCAGGTTGGACGAGCAGTACTTC. As protein: CASSKACRLDEQYF.

The CDR3 spells CASSPTTIYEQYF. CDR3 DNA sequence: TGCGCCAGCAGCCCGACCACTATCTACGAGCAGTACTTC. The chain recombines TRBV4-3 with TRBJ2-7; D is ambiguous. The CDR3 covers 13 residues. In germline, CDR1 is LGHNA, CDR2 YSLEER. V lost 4 bases and J 3 bases, leaving 10 bases between the germline ends.

The chain couples TRBV27 to TRBJ2-1; tentatively, D is TRBD2 (5 bases). V lost 3 bases and J 3 bases, leaving 9 bases between the germline ends. This CDR3 comprises 14 residues. Germline loops: CDR1 MNHEY, CDR2 SMNVEV (reference sequence). The CDR3: CASSLVGNYNEQFF. For the CDR3, the DNA is TGTGCCAGCAGTTTGGTCGGGAACTACAATGAGCAGTTCTTC.

Only one count was recorded for this clone. V and J are TRBV7-9 and TRBJ2-7, with a tentative D call TRBD1 (5 bases). The V gene's germline CDR1 is SEHNR and CDR2 FQNEAQ (reference sequence). V was clipped by 0 bases and J by 6 bases, with 12 bases between them. This CDR3 is 14 amino acids long. CDR3: CASSLALRGSEQYF. CDR3 DNA: TGTGCCAGCAGCTTAGCGCTTAGGGGAAGCGAGCAGTACTTC.

V is TRBV19 and J is TRBJ2-1; TRBD1 matches 7 bases. The CDR3 runs 11 residues. Germline CDR1 reads LNHDA; CDR2 reads SQIVND (reference sequence). V lost 7 bases, J lost 10 bases, and 4 bases stayed unmatched. CDR3: CASTRGTEQFF. The CDR3 DNA sequence: TGTGCCAGTACCAGGGGGACAGAGCAGTTCTTC.

The chain employs TRBV7-6 and TRBJ2-1, with TRBD2 matching over 8 bases. This CDR3 contains 15 residues. V dropped 4 bases and J dropped 8; count of bases not matched to a gene: 10. Looked up from germline, CDR1 is SGHVS and CDR2 is FNYEAQ. The CDR3 reads CASSSWTSRPDEQFF. DNA for the CDR3: TGTGCCAGCAGCTCTTGGACTAGCAGACCGGATGAGCAGTTCTTC.

As to this clone: At one end, the junction sequence differs from germline, possibly due to a read error. The gene calls are TRBV5-5 and TRBJ2-1, with a possible D match to TRBD1 (5 bases). The germline V gene encodes CDR1 SGHKS and CDR2 YYEKEE (reference sequence). CDR3 size: 17 residues. The CDR3 bases are TGCGCCAGCAGCCAAGGGGCTCCGGCGGTTTCCTACAATGAGCAGTTCTTC. Protein: CASSQGAPAVSYNEQFF.

In its sample, this clone was seen a few times. The gene calls are TRBV7-8 and TRBJ2-4, with a possible D match to TRBD2 (6 bases). V was shortened by 5 bases and J by 0 bases, with 14 bases between the two germline ends. Germline V gene sequence: CDR1 SGHVS, CDR2 FQNEAQ. The CDR3 is made up of 16 amino acids. The CDR3, as DNA: TGTGCCAGCAGCCCCTGGGACTCCATAGCCAAAAACATTCAGTACTTC. Translated: CASSPWDSIAKNIQYF.

This clone appeared a single time. DNA for the CDR3: TGTGCCAGCAGCCAATCGGGCTACGAGCAGTACTTC. Translating gives CASSQSGYEQYF. This sequence joins TRBV4-2 and TRBJ2-7; D gene unclear. V was clipped by 2 bases and J by 3 bases, with 5 bases between them. Germline assignment: CDR1 LGHNA and CDR2 YNFKEQ. The CDR3 sequence is 12 residues long.

The chain carries TRBV27 and TRBJ1-3, with D possibly matching TRBD1 (6 bases). The length of the CDR3 is 16 residues. Germline V gene lookup returns CDR1 MNHEY and CDR2 SMNVEV (reference sequence). The ends were cut back, 5 bases at V and 0 bases at J, with 14 bases in the middle. The CDR3: CASSPQGWSSGNTIYF. CDR3 nucleotides: TGTGCCAGCAGTCCGCAGGGGTGGAGCTCTGGAAACACCATATATTTT.

V is TRBV19 and J is TRBJ2-7; weak D call: TRBD1 (5 bases). The CDR3 has 14 residues. Trimming stripped 3 bases from V and 3 bases from J, with 12 bases between. Germline loops: CDR1 LNHDA, CDR2 SQIVND (reference sequence). DNA for the CDR3: TGTGCCAGTAGTATCGGGCAGGGCGGCTACGAGCAGTACTTC. Amino acids: CASSIGQGGYEQYF.

This clone was observed a handful of times. CDR3 protein: CASSWGEATQYF. CDR3 DNA sequence: TGTGCCAGCAGCTGGGGAGAGGCGACCCAGTACTTC. This chain uses TRBV7-9 with TRBJ2-5; tentatively, D is TRBD2 (5 bases). V was trimmed by 4 bases and J by 7 bases, leaving 10 bases between them. The CDR3 loop spans 12 amino acids. Germline V gene lookup returns CDR1 SEHNR and CDR2 FQNEAQ (reference sequence). The variable domain in full, with the rest retrieved from reference TRBV7-9 and TRBJ2-5, is DTGVSQNPRHKITKRGQNVTFRCDPISEHNRLYWYRQTLGQGPEFLTYFQNEAQLEKSRLLSDRFSAERPKGSFSTLEIQRTEQGDSAMYLCASSWGEATQYFGPGTRLLVL.

This clone occurred once. The V gene is TRBV25-1, the J gene TRBJ2-5; TRBD2 might be the D (6 bases). The DNA end is a closer match to TRBJ2-7, so the J assignment may be wrong. This CDR3 spans 13 amino acids. Germline assignment: CDR1 MGHDK and CDR2 SYGVNS. The CDR3 sequence: CASSIARGYEQYF. For the CDR3, the DNA is TGTGCCAGCAGTATCGCGCGGGGATACGAGCAGTACTTC.

The CDR3 region has the DNA TGTGCCAGCAGTGACCTCTTCCTAGCGGGAGGCCTCAGAGCCTACGAGCAGTACTTC. Translated: CASSDLFLAGGLRAYEQYF. The chain carries TRBV6-4 and TRBJ2-7; TRBD2 agrees at 11 bases. The CDR3 spans 19 residues. Losses at the gene ends were 2 bases for V and 2 bases for J; bases not matched to a gene: 14. Germline CDR1 MRHNA, CDR2 SNTAGT.

This sequence joins TRBV5-1 and TRBJ1-3, with a weak D call TRBD1 (6 bases). Trimming stripped 7 bases from V and 0 bases from J, with 20 bases between. CDR3 length: 17 amino acids. CDR1 SGHRS and CDR2 YFSETQ come from the germline V gene. The CDR3 region is CASPRWGRPSSGNTIYF. CDR3 DNA: TGCGCCAGCCCTAGATGGGGGCGCCCGAGCTCTGGAAACACCATATATTTT.

This clone was counted only a few times. V usage is TRBV30 and J usage is TRBJ2-3; tentative D call: TRBD1 (6 bases). This CDR3 has 16 amino acids. Germline V gene sequence: CDR1 GTSNPN, CDR2 SVGIG (reference sequence). The V gene lost 1 base and the J gene lost 2 bases, with 16 bases spanning the gap. CDR3 nucleotide sequence: TGTGCCTGGAGTGCCCGCATCAGGGGCCCCACAGATACGCAGTATTTT. Translated, it gives CAWSARIRGPTDTQYF.

The V gene is TRBV27, the J gene TRBJ2-1, with TRBD2 as a possible D gene (6 bases). The germline V gene has CDR1 MNHEY and CDR2 SMNVEV (reference sequence). V was clipped by 6 bases and J by 7 bases, with 16 bases between them. The CDR3 covers 14 residues. The CDR3 loop reads CASRLGLGTNEQFF. CDR3 DNA: TGTGCCAGCAGGCTGGGACTGGGTACAAATGAGCAGTTCTTC.

The V call is TRBV27, the J call TRBJ2-7, with D possibly matching TRBD2 (6 bases). Germline CDR1 is MNHEY and CDR2 is SMNVEV (reference sequence). The CDR3 runs 13 residues. Trimming shortened V by 6 bases and J by 3 bases, and 12 bases separated the two germline ends. The CDR3 DNA sequence: TGTGCCAGCAGCCCTGGGGGGAGCTACGAGCAGTACTTC. Protein sequence: CASSPGGSYEQYF.

The gene calls are TRBV19 and TRBJ1-5; unclear D gene. CDR1 and CDR2 (germline): LNHDA, SQIVND (reference sequence). The CDR3 spans 15 residues. V shed 5 bases and J shed 1 base, with 12 bases lying between them. Here the CDR3 reads CASSREWRSNQPQHF. CDR3 in DNA: TGTGCCAGTAGTCGAGAATGGCGGAGCAATCAGCCCCAGCATTTT.

The genes are TRBV9 and TRBJ2-7; D is uncertain. Germline V gene data show CDR1 as SGDLS and CDR2 as YYNGEE. This CDR3 region has 14 residues. Trimming shortened V by 0 bases and J by 0 bases, and 7 bases separated the two germline ends. The CDR3 loop is CASSVARSSYEQYF. The CDR3 DNA is TGTGCCAGCAGCGTAGCGCGAAGCTCCTACGAGCAGTACTTC.

The rearrangement joins TRBV7-8 to TRBJ1-1, with D possibly TRBD1 on 6 matching bases. The V gene's germline CDR1 is SGHVS and CDR2 FQNEAQ. Trimming pared 5 bases from V and 3 bases from J, leaving 19 bases between. There are 16 residues in the CDR3. The CDR3 DNA reads as TGTGCCAGCAGCCCTCGCTTTGGGGGCACGGACACTGAAGCTTTCTTT. Translated: CASSPRFGGTDTEAFF. The full variable domain, its missing parts supplied by reference TRBV7-8 and TRBJ1-1, is GAGVSQSPRYKVAKRGQDVALRCDPISGHVSLFWYQQALGQGPEFLTYFQNEAQLDKSGLPSDRFFAERPEGSVSTLKIQRTQQEDSAVYLCASSPRFGGTDTEAFFGQGTRLTVV.

This sequence joins TRBV27 and TRBJ1-6; 10 nucleotides align to TRBD1. V lost 7 bases to trimming and J lost 7 bases; unmatched junction nucleotides: 7. The CDR3 spans 15 residues. Germline V CDR1 and CDR2: MNHEY, SMNVEV (reference sequence). DNA for the CDR3: TGTGCCAGCACTGATCGGACAGGGGGAAATTCACCCCTCCACTTT. It encodes CASTDRTGGNSPLHF.

This clone came up once. The chain carries TRBV5-4 and TRBJ2-7, with a weak D call TRBD2 (6 bases). The V gene lost 6 bases and the J gene lost 5 bases, with 18 bases spanning the gap. The CDR3 runs to 14 residues. In germline, CDR1 is SGHNT, CDR2 YYREEE (reference sequence). The CDR3 here is CASIRRPRRDEQYF. CDR3 coding DNA: TGTGCCAGCATCCGAAGACCTAGGAGGGACGAGCAGTACTTC.

In its sample, this clone was seen a few times. V usage is TRBV15 and J usage is TRBJ2-7, with TRBD2 identical over 11 bases. This CDR3 contains 16 residues. From germline, CDR1 is LNHNV and CDR2 YYDKDF (reference sequence). J lost 4 bases, V lost 5 bases, and 10 bases had no gene match. This CDR3 is CATSPTPLAGVYEQYF. CDR3 in DNA: TGTGCCACCAGCCCTACCCCACTAGCGGGAGTGTACGAGCAGTACTTC.